This TCR beta chain was sequenced in a study of T cells in Graves' hyperthyroidism and ophthalmopathy. J was trimmed by 4 bases and V by 4 bases; bases with no gene match: 7. Germline V gene sequence: CDR1 SGHAT, CDR2 FQDESV (reference sequence). The CDR3 extends over 15 amino acids. Whole-study findings and limits: Appearing also in blood were most of the thyroid clonotypes expanded above 0.001.

Regarding this clonotype: What it binds is not known.

Regions amplified from RNA transcripts were the TCR beta CDR3 regions. In the first-round RT-PCR of the TCR CDR3, the HTBI primer set was used. TCRdb itself ran the multiplex PCR reads through MiXCR, one entry per CDR3 protein. The sample holds more than 550,000 distinct CDR3 sequences, about 45% seen once. Diagnoses used clinical symptoms, serum thyroxine and TRAb, thyroid ultrasound and orbital computed tomography. The sequenced material came from peripheral blood or thyroid tissue (not recorded which). The V gene is TRBV11-1, the J gene TRBJ2-7, with TRBD2 matching 10 bases. This receptor was identified in an adult man with Graves' disease, either hyperthyroidism or ophthalmopathy (not recorded which). The DNA of the CDR3 is TGTGCCAGCAGCTCCGGACTAGCGGCTCAATACGAGCAGTACTTC. Protein sequence: CASSSGLAAQYEQYF.